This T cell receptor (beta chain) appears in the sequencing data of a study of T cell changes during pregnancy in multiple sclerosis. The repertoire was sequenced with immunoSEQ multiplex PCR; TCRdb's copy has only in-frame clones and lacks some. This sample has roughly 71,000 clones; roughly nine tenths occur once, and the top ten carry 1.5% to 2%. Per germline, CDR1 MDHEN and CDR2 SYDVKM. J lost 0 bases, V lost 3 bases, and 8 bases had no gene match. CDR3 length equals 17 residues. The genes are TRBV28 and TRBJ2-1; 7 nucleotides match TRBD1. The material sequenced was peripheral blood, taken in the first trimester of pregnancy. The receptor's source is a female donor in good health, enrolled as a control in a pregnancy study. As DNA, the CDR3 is TGTGCCAGCAGTTTTCGTGGGACAGATAGCTCCTACAATGAGCAGTTCTTC. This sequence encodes CASSFRGTDSSYNEQFF.